This T cell receptor beta chain was observed in a study of T cells in Graves' hyperthyroidism and ophthalmopathy. Study context: Peripheral blood was drawn at first diagnosis, prior to all treatment. Study observations and caveats: Progression to ophthalmopathy was predicted a median of roughly 6.8 months early.

TCR beta CDR3 region amplification was performed from RNA transcripts. HTBI primers were employed in a first-round RT-PCR of the TCR CDR3. From the multiplex PCR reads, TCRdb called clonotypes with MiXCR, one entry per CDR3 protein. Here the sample spans 400,000 to 500,000 distinct CDR3 sequences, about an eighth being singletons. The table lists this clonotype with a few counts. Its specificity is not known. For Graves' hyperthyroidism to be stable, ophthalmopathy could not progress within 18 months. The authors took PBMCs from 10 ml fresh peripheral blood. The sequencing input was blood. The sequence derives from a woman aged 18 to 35 with Graves' hyperthyroidism.

The CDR3 coding sequence is TGTGCCTGGAGTAGGGCGGGAGGGCAAAACATTCAGTACTTC. This sequence encodes CAWSRAGGQNIQYF. The V call is TRBV30, the J call TRBJ2-4; 9 positions match TRBD2. J was trimmed by 5 bases and V by 2 bases; bases with no gene match: 4. Germline CDR1 and CDR2: GTSNPN and SVGIG (reference sequence). The CDR3 extends over 14 amino acids.